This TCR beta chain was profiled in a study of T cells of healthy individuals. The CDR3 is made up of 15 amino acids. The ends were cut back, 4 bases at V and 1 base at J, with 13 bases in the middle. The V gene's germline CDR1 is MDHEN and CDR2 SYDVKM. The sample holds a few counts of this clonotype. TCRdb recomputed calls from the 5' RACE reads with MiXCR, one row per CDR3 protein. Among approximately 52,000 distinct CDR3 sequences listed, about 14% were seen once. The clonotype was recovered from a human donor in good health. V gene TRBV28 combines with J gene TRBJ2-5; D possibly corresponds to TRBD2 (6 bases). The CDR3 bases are TGTGCCAGCAGTTCGGCTCAGCGGGTCCAAGAGACCCAGTACTTC. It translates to CASSSAQRVQETQYF.